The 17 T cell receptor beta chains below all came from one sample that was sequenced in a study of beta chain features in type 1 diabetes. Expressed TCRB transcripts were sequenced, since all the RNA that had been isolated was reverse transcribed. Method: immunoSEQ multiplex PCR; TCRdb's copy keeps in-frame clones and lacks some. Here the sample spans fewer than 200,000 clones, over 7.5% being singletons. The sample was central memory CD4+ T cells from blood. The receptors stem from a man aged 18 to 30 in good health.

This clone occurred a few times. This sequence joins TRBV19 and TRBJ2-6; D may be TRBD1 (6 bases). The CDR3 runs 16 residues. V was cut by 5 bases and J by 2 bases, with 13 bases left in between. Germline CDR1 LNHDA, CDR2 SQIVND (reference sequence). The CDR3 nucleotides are TGTGCCAGTAGTCGAACAGGGCCCCCTGGGGCCAACGTCCTGACTTTC. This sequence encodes CASSRTGPPGANVLTF.

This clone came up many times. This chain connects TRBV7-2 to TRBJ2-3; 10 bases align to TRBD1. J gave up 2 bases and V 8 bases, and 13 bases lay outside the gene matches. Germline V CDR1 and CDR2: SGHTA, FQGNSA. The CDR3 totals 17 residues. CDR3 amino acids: CASRPRGQGGFTDTQYF. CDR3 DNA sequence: TGTGCCAGCCGTCCCCGAGGACAGGGGGGTTTCACAGATACGCAGTATTTT.

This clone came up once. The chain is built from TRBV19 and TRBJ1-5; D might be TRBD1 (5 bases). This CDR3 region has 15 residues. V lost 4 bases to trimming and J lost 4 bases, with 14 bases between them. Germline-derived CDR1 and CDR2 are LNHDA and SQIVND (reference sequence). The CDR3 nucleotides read TGTGCCAGTAGTAGGGGGGTTGGTGTTAATCAGCCCCAGCATTTT. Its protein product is CASSRGVGVNQPQHF.

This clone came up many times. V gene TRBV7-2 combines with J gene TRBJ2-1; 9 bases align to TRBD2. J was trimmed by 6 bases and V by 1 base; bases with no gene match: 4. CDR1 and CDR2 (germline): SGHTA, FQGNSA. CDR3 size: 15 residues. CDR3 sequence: CASSLGGGAGNEQFF. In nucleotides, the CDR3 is TGTGCCAGCAGCTTAGGCGGGGGGGCTGGCAATGAGCAGTTCTTC.

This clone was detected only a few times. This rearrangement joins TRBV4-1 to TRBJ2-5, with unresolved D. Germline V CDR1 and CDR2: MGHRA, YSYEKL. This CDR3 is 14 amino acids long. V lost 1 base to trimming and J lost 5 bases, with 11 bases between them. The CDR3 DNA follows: TGCGCCAGCAGCCAAGGATACACGAGGGAGACCCAGTACTTC. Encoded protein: CASSQGYTRETQYF.

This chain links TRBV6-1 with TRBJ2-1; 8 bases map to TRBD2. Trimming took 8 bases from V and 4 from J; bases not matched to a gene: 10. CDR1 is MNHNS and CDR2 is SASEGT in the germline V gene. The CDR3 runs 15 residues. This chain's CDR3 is CASWSVTSGYNEQFF. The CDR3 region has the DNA TGTGCCAGCTGGTCAGTAACTAGCGGATACAATGAGCAGTTCTTC.

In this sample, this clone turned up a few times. CDR3 sequence (DNA): TGCGCCAGCAGCCAGGGAGGAACCTCTGGAAACACCATATATTTT. Its translation is CASSQGGTSGNTIYF. The chain joins TRBV4-3 to TRBJ1-3; D gene unclear. V was cut by 3 bases and J by 0 bases, with 9 bases left in between. The CDR3 loop spans 15 amino acids. Looked up from germline, CDR1 is LGHNA and CDR2 is YSLEER.

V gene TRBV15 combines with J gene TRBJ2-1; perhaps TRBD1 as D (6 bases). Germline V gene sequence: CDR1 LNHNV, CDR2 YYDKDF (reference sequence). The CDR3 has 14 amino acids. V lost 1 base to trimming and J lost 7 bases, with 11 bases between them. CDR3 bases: TGTGCCACCAGCAGAGGGGATCAGGGGAATGAGCAGTTCTTC. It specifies CATSRGDQGNEQFF.

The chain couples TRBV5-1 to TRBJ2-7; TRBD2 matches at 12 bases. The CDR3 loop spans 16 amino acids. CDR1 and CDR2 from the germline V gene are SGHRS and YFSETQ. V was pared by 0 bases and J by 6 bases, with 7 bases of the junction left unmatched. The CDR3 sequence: CASSLGFLAGGGEQYF. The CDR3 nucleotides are TGCGCCAGCAGCTTGGGATTCCTAGCGGGAGGGGGCGAGCAGTACTTC.

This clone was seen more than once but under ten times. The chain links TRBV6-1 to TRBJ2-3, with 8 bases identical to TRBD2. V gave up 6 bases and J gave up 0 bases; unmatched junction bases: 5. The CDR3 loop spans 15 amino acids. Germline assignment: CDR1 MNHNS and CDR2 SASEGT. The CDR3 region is CASRFTGGSTDTQYF. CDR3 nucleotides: TGTGCCAGCAGGTTTACGGGGGGGAGCACAGATACGCAGTATTTT.

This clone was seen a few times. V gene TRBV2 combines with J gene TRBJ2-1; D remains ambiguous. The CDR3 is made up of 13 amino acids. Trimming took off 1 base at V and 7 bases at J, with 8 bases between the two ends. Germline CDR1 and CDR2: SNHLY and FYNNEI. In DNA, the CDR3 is TGTGCCAGCAGTGAAGACAGAAGGAATGAGCAGTTCTTC. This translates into CASSEDRRNEQFF. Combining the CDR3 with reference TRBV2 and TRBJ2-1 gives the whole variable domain EPEVTQTPSHQVTQMGQEVILRCVPISNHLYFYWYRQILGQKVEFLVSFYNNEISEKSEIFDDQFSVERPDGSNFTLKIRSTKLEDSAMYFCASSEDRRNEQFFGPGTRLTVL.

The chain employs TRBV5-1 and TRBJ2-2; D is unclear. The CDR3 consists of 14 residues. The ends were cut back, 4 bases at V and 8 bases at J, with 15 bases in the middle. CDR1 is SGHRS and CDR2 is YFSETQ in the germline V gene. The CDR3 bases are TGCGCCAGCAGCCCTGAGGCACTCCCGGGGGAGCTGTTTTTT. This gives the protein CASSPEALPGELFF.

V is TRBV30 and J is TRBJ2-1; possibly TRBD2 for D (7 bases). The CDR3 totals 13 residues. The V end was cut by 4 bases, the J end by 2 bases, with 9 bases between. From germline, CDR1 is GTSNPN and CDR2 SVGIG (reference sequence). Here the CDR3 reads CAWTGGPYNEQFF. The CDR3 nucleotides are TGTGCCTGGACGGGGGGCCCCTACAATGAGCAGTTCTTC.

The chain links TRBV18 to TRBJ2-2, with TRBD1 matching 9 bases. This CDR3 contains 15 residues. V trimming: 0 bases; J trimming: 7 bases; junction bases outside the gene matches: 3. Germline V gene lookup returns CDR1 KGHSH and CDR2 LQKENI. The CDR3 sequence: CASSPPQGADGELFF. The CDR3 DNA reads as TGTGCCAGCTCACCACCACAGGGGGCCGACGGGGAGCTGTTTTTT.

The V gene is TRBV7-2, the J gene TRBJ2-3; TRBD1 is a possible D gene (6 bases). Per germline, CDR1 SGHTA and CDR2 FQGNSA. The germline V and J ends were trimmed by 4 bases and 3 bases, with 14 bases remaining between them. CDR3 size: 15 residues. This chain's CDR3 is CASSSRGMGTDTQYF. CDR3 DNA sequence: TGTGCCAGCAGCTCCAGGGGAATGGGGACAGATACGCAGTATTTT.

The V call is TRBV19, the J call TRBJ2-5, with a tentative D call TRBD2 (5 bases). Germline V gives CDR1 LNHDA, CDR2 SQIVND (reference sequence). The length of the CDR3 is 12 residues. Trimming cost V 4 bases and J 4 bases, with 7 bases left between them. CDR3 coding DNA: TGTGCCAGTAGTACAGGAGGAGAGACCCAGTACTTC. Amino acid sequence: CASSTGGETQYF.

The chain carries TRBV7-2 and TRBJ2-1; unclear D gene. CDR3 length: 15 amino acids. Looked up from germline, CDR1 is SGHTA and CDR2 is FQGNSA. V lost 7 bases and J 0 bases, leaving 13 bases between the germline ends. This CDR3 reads CASTPVRSSYNEQFF. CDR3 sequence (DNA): TGTGCCAGCACCCCCGTACGGAGCTCCTACAATGAGCAGTTCTTC.